The 3 T cell receptor beta chains reported below all come from one sample, sequenced in a study of Graves' ophthalmopathy and Graves' hyperthyroidism. The authors amplified TCR beta CDR3 regions from RNA transcripts. The authors performed first-round RT-PCR with HTBI primers and then a second-round multiplex PCR. MiXCR, run by TCRdb on the multiplex PCR reads, gives a single entry per CDR3 protein. Of 200,000 to 250,000 distinct CDR3 sequences in the sample, around 28% were seen once. Sequencing used peripheral blood. These receptors came from a man aged 45-65 years with Graves' ophthalmopathy.

The chain links TRBV6-2 or TRBV6-3 to TRBJ1-1; 10 bases match TRBD1. Germline V gives CDR1 MNHEY, CDR2 SVGEGT. Losses at the gene ends were 7 bases for V and 13 bases for J; bases not matched to a gene: 6. This CDR3 is built from 11 residues. The CDR3 DNA reads TGTGCCAGCACCCCCGACAGGGGGCTTTTCTTT. It yields the protein CASTPDRGLFF.

This clonotype has a count of ten or more. DNA of the CDR3: TGTGCCAGCAGCCGACCACGGGACAGGAAAGAGACCCAGTACTTC. Protein product: CASSRPRDRKETQYF. The V call is TRBV6-1, the J call TRBJ2-5; 8 positions match TRBD1. Germline assignment: CDR1 MNHNS and CDR2 SASEGT. The CDR3 consists of 15 residues. Losses at the gene ends were 6 bases for V and 3 bases for J; bases not matched to a gene: 9.

This clonotype has at least ten counts. J is TRBJ2-2 and V is TRBV6-2 or TRBV6-3; TRBD2 matches 12 bases. This CDR3 is 20 amino acids long. The V gene end was trimmed by 1 base and the J gene end by 6 bases; junction bases not matched to a gene: 15. CDR1 MNHEY and CDR2 SVGEGT come from the germline V gene. The CDR3, as DNA: TGTGCCAGCAGTTACTGGGCTAGCGGGAGGGCCTCCCTATACGCCGGGGAGCTGTTTTTT. Its protein product is CASSYWASGRASLYAGELFF.